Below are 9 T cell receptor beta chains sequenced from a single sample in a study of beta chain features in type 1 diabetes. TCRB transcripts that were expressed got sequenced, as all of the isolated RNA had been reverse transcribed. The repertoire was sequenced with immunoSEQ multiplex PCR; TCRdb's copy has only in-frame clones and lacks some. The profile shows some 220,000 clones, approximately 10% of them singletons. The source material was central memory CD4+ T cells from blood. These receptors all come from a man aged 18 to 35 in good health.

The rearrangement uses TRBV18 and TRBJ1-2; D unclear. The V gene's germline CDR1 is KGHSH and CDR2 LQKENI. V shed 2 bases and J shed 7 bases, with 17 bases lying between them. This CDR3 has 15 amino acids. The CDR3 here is CASSPNWKESGGYTF. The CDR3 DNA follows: TGTGCCAGCTCACCAAATTGGAAGGAATCAGGTGGCTACACCTTC.

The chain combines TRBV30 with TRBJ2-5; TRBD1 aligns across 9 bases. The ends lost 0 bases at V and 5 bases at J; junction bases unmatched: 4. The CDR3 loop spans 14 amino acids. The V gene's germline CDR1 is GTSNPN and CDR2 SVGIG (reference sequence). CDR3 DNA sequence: TGTGCCTGGAGTGTACCCGACAGGGGGGAGACCCAGTACTTC. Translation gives CAWSVPDRGETQYF.

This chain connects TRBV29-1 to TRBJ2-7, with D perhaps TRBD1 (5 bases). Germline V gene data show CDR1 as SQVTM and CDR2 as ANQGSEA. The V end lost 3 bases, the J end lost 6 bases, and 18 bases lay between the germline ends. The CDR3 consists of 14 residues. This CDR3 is CSVDLMGRVGEQYF. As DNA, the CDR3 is TGCAGCGTTGATCTGATGGGGCGCGTCGGCGAGCAGTACTTC.

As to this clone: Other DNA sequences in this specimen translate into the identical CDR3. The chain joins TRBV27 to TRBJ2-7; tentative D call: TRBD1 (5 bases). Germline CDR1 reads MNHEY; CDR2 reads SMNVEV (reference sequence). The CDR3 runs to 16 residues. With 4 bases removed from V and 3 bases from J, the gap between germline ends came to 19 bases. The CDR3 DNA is TGTGCCAGCAGTTATAAACGGCAGGGTCTGGGCTACGAGCAGTACTTC. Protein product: CASSYKRQGLGYEQYF.

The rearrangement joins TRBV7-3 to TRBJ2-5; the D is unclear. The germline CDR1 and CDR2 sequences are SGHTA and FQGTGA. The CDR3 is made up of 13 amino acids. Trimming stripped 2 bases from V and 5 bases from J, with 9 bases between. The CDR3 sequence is CASSLGRRETQYF. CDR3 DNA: TGTGCCAGCAGCTTAGGCAGAAGGGAGACCCAGTACTTC.

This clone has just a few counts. In nucleotides, the CDR3 is TGCAGCGTTGAACCTCTAGCGGGGCCAAGGGGAAATGAGCAGTTCTTC. Encoded protein: CSVEPLAGPRGNEQFF. The rearrangement joins TRBV29-1 to TRBJ2-1; 9 bases agree with TRBD2. The CDR3 runs to 16 residues. Per germline, CDR1 SQVTM and CDR2 ANQGSEA. V lost 2 bases and J lost 7; bases outside the gene matches: 12.

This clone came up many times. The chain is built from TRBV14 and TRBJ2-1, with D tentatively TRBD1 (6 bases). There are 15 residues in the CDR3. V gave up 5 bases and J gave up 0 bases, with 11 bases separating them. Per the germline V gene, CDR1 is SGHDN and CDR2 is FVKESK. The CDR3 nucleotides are TGTGCCAGCAGCAGACAGGTGAGCTCCTACAATGAGCAGTTCTTC. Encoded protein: CASSRQVSSYNEQFF.

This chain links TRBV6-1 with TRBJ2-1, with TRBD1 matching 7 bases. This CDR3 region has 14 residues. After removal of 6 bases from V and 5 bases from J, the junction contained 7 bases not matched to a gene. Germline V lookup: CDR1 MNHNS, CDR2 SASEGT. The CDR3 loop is CASSGTARNNEQFF. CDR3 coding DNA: TGTGCCAGCAGCGGGACAGCAAGAAACAATGAGCAGTTCTTC.

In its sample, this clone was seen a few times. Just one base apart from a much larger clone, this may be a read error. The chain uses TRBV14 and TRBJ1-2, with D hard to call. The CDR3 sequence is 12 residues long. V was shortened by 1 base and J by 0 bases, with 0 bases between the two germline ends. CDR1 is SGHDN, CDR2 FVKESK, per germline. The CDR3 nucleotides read TGTGCCAGCAGCCAAGCTAACTATGGCTACACCTTC. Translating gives CASSQANYGYTF.